The present entry profiles one T cell receptor (beta chain) with its context. No antigen is known for it. The junction does not match germline at one end; this may be a read error. The sample originates from a study of post-analysis software for immune sequencing data. Study as a whole: The cohort encompassed relapsing-remitting, secondary progressive and progressive-relapsing multiple sclerosis disease courses.

Unique molecular identifiers were carried by the TCR beta cDNA libraries. TCRdb reprocessed the PCR reads via MiXCR and lists one record per CDR3 protein. This sample yields hundreds of thousands of distinct CDR3 sequences, of which over 35% are seen a single time; roughly 12% belongs to the top ten. The length of the CDR3 is 15 residues. CDR1 and CDR2 (germline): MGHRA, YSYEKL. Study conclusions and caveats: Normalized Chao1 diversity in multiple sclerosis patients fell significantly below that of controls. The study found TRBV5-6, TRBV5-1 and TRBV20-1 among about 5 TRBV segments more frequent in patients than controls.

The origin of this receptor is a girl aged 10-17 years with multiple sclerosis. The V gene is TRBV4-1, the J gene TRBJ2-7, with 7 bases fitting TRBD2. Near its end, the DNA agrees better with TRBJ2-5, so the J call may be wrong. The sequencing input was blood. CDR3 bases: TGTGCCAGCAGCCAAGAACCTAGCGGAGCCTTGACCCAGTACTTC. Translating it yields CASSQEPSGALTQYF.